This T cell receptor (beta chain) was identified during a study of early T cells in non-severe SARS-CoV-2 infection. TCRdb analysed the 5' RACE reads with MiXCR anew, one entry per CDR3 protein. The table lists roughly 72,000 distinct CDR3 sequences, around 11% of them singletons. Germline CDR1 is SGDLS and CDR2 is YYNGEE. The CDR3 consists of 19 residues. Trimming took off 3 bases at V and 0 bases at J, with 19 bases between the two ends. This clonotype was counted ten times or more. This sequence was found in an adult who was a healthcare worker with PCR-confirmed SARS-CoV-2 infection or an uninfected control (not recorded which). The chain employs TRBV9 and TRBJ2-6; D may be TRBD1 (6 bases). Sequencing used whole blood, obtained at baseline. CDR3 in amino acids: CASSGRTGFLNSGANVLTF. CDR3 DNA sequence: TGTGCCAGCAGCGGAAGAACAGGGTTTTTAAACTCTGGGGCCAACGTCCTGACTTTC.